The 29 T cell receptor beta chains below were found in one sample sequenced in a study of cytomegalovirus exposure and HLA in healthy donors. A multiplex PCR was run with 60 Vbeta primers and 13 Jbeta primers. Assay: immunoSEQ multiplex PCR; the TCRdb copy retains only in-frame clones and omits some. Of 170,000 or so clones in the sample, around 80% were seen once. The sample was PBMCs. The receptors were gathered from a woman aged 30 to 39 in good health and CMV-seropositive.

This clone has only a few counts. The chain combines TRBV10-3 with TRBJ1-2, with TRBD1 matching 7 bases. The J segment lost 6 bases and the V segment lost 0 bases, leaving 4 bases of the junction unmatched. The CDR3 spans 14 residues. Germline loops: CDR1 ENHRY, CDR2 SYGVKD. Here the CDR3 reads CAISESRDRDGYTF. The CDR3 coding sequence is TGTGCCATCAGTGAGTCGAGAGACAGGGATGGCTACACCTTC.

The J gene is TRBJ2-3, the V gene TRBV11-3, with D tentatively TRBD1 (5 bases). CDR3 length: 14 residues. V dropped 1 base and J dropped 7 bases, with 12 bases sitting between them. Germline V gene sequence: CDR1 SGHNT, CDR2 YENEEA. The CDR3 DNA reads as TGTGCCAGCAGCTTAGTAGGGGCTAGGAATACGCAGTATTTT. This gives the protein CASSLVGARNTQYF.

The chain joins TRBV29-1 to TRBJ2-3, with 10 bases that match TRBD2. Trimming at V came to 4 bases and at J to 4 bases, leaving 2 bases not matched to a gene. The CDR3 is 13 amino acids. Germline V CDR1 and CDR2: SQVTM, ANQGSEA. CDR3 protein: CSVGSGRADTQYF. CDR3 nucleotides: TGCAGCGTTGGGAGCGGGAGGGCAGATACGCAGTATTTT.

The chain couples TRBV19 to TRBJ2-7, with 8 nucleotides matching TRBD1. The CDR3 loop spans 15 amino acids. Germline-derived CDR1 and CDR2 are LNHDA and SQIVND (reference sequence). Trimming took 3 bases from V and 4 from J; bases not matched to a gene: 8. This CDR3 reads CASSMGSGGAYEQYF. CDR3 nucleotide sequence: TGTGCCAGTAGTATGGGGTCAGGGGGCGCGTACGAGCAGTACTTC. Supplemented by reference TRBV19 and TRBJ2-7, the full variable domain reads DGGITQSPKYLFRKEGQNVTLSCEQNLNHDAMYWYRQDPGQGLRLIYYSQIVNDFQKGDIAEGYSVSREKKESFPLTVTSAQKNPTAFYLCASSMGSGGAYEQYFGPGTRLTVT.

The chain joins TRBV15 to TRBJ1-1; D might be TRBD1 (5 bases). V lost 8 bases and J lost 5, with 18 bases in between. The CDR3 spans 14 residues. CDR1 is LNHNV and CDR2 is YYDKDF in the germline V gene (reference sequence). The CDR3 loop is CATRGALVGTEAFF. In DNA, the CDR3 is TGTGCCACCCGTGGGGCGTTAGTAGGGACTGAAGCTTTCTTT.

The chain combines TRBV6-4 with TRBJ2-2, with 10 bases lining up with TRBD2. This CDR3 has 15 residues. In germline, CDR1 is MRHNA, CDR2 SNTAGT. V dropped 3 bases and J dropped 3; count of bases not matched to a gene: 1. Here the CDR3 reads CASSELAGDTGELFF. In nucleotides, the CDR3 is TGTGCCAGCAGTGAGCTAGCGGGGGACACCGGGGAGCTGTTTTTT.

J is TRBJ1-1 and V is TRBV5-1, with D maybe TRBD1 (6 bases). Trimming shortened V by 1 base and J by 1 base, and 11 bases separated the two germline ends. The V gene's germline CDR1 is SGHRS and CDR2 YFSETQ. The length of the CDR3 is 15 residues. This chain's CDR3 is CASSLYREGNTEAFF. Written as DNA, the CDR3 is TGCGCCAGCAGCTTGTACAGGGAGGGGAACACTGAAGCTTTCTTT.

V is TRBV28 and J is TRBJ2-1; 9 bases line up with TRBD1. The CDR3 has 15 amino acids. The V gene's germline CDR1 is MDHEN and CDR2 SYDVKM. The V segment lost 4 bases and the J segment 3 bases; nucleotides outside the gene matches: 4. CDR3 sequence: CASSWWTGDYNEQFF. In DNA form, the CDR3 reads TGTGCCAGCAGTTGGTGGACAGGGGACTACAATGAGCAGTTCTTC.

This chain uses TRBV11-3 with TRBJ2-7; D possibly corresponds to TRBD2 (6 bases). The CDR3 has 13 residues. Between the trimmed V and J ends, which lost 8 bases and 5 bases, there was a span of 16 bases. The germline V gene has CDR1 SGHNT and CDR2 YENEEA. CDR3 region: CASSKTSMDEQYF. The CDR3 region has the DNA TGTGCCAGCTCTAAGACTAGTATGGACGAGCAGTACTTC.

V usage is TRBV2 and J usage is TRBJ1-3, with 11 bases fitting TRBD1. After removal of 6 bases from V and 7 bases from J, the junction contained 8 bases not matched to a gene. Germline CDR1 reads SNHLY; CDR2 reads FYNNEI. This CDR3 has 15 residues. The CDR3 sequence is CASSPPGTGGNTIYF. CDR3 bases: TGTGCCAGCAGCCCCCCCGGGACAGGGGGGAACACCATATATTTT.

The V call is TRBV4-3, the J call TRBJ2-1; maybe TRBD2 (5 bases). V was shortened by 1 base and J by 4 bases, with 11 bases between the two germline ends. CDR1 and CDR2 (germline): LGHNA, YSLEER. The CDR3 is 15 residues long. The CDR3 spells CASSQGELIYNEQFF. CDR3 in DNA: TGCGCCAGCAGCCAAGGGGAGCTAATTTACAATGAGCAGTTCTTC.

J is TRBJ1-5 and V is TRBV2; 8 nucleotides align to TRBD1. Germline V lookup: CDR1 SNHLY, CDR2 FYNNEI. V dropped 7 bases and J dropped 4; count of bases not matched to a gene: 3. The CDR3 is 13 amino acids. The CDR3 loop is CASTRQGNQPQHF. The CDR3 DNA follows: TGTGCCAGCACCAGACAGGGGAATCAGCCCCAGCATTTT.

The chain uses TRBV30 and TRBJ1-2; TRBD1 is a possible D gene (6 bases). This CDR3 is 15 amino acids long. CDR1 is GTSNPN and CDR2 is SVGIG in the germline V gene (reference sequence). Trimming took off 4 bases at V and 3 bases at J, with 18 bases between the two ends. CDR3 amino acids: CAWTSGGKDYYGYTF. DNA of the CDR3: TGTGCCTGGACCTCTGGGGGCAAGGATTACTATGGCTACACCTTC.

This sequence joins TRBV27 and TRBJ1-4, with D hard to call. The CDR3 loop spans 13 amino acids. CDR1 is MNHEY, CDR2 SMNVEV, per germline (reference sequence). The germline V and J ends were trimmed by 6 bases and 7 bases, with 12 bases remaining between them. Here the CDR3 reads CASRTVGSEKLFF. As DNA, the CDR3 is TGTGCCAGCAGAACGGTGGGGAGTGAAAAACTGTTTTTT.

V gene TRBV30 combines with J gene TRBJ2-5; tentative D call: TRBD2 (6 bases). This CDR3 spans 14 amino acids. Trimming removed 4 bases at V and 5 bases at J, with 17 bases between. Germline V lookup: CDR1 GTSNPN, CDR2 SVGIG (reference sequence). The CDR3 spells CAWTRKLAAETQYF. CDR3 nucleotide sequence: TGTGCCTGGACCCGGAAACTAGCCGCTGAGACCCAGTACTTC.

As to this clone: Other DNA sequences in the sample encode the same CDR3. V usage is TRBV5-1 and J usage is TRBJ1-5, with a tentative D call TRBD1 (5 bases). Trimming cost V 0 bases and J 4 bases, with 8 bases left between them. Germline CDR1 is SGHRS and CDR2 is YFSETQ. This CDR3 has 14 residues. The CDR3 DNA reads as TGCGCCAGCAGCTTGGCCGGGGGGAATCAGCCCCAGCATTTT. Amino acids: CASSLAGGNQPQHF.

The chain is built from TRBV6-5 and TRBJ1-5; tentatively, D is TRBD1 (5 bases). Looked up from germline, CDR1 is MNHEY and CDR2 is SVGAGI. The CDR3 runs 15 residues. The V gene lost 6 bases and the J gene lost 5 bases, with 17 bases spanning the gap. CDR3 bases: TGTGCCAGCAGCCCGGATTTCGGGGGGGATCAGCCCCAGCATTTT. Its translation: CASSPDFGGDQPQHF.

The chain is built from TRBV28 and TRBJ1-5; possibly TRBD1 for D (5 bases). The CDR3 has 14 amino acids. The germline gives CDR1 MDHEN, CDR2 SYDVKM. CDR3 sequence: CATRGGGGNQPQHF. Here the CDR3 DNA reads TGTGCTACAAGGGGCGGAGGGGGCAATCAGCCCCAGCATTTT.

The CDR3, as DNA: TGTGCCAGTAGCCGATCCAGCGGGAGGCCTTACAATGAGCAGTTCTTC. Residues: CASSRSSGRPYNEQFF. J is TRBJ2-1 and V is TRBV19; 9 bases match TRBD2. After removal of 6 bases from V and 4 bases from J, the junction contained 10 bases not matched to a gene. The CDR3 is 16 amino acids. The germline gives CDR1 LNHDA, CDR2 SQIVND (reference sequence).

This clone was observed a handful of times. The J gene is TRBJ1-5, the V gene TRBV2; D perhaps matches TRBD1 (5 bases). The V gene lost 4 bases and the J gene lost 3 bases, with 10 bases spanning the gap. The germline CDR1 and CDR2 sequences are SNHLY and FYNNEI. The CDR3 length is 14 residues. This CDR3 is CASSVQGFNQPQHF. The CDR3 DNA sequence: TGTGCCAGCAGTGTCCAGGGTTTCAATCAGCCCCAGCATTTT.

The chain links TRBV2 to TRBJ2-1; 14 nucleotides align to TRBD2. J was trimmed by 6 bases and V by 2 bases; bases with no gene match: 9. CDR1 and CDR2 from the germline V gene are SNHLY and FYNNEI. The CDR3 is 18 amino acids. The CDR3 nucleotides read TGTGCCAGCAGTGAAAGGGGGACTAGCGGGAGTTTAAGCAATGAGCAGTTCTTC. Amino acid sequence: CASSERGTSGSLSNEQFF.

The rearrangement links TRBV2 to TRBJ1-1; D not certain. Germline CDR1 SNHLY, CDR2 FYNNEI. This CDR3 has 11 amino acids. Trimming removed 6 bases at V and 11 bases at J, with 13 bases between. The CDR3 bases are TGTGCCAGCAGCACATGGGCGGGGGCTTTCTTT. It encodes CASSTWAGAFF. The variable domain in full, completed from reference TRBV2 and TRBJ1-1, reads EPEVTQTPSHQVTQMGQEVILRCVPISNHLYFYWYRQILGQKVEFLVSFYNNEISEKSEIFDDQFSVERPDGSNFTLKIRSTKLEDSAMYFCASSTWAGAFFGQGTRLTVV.

CDR3: CASSLFTSGSYNEQFF. The DNA of the CDR3 is TGTGCCAGCAGTTTATTTACTAGCGGGAGTTACAATGAGCAGTTCTTC. The chain employs TRBV27 and TRBJ2-1; 11 bases match TRBD2. V lost 1 base and J lost 4; bases outside the gene matches: 3. Germline V gene data show CDR1 as MNHEY and CDR2 as SMNVEV (reference sequence). The CDR3 loop spans 16 amino acids.

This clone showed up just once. This CDR3 is CASTSPNRGPSPFEQYF. The CDR3, as DNA: TGTGCCAGCACCTCCCCGAATAGGGGCCCCTCTCCCTTCGAGCAGTACTTC. The V and J genes are TRBV7-9 and TRBJ2-7, with D possibly matching TRBD1 (5 bases). CDR1 SEHNR and CDR2 FQNEAQ come from the germline V gene (reference sequence). V lost 7 bases, J lost 6 bases, and 28 bases lay in between. There are 17 residues in the CDR3.

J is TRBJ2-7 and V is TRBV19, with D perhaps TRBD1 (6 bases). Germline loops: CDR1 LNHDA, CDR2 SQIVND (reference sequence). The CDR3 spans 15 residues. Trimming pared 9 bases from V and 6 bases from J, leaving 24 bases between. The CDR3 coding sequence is TGTGCCAGCAATTACGGACAGTCCGTGGGAAGCGAGCAGTACTTC. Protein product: CASNYGQSVGSEQYF.

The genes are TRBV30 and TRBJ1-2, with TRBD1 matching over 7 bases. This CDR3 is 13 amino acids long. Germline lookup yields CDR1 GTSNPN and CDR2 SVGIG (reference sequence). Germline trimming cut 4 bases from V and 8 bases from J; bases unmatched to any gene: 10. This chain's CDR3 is CAWTRDSLGGYTF. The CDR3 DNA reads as TGTGCCTGGACCCGGGACAGCCTTGGAGGCTACACCTTC. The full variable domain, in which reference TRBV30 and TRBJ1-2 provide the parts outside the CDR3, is SQTIHQWPATLVQPVGSPLSLECTVEGTSNPNLYWYRQAAGRGLQLLFYSVGIGQISSEVPQNLSASRPQDRQFILSSKKLLLSDSGFYLCAWTRDSLGGYTFGSGTRLTVV.

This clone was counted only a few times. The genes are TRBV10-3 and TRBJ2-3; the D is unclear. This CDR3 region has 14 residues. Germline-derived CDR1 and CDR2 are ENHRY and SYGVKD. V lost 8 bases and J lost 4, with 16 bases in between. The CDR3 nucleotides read TGTGCCATCGCAAGTGCTAGGCTAGCAGATACGCAGTATTTT. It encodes CAIASARLADTQYF.

For the CDR3, the DNA is TGTGCCAGCAGTTACCTGGACAGCCCCTATGGCTACACCTTC. This translates into CASSYLDSPYGYTF. The rearrangement uses TRBV6-6 and TRBJ1-2, with a tentative D call TRBD1 (6 bases). CDR3 length equals 14 residues. CDR1 and CDR2 from the germline V gene are MNHNY and SVGAGI (reference sequence). Between the trimmed V and J ends, which lost 2 bases and 4 bases, there was a span of 11 bases.

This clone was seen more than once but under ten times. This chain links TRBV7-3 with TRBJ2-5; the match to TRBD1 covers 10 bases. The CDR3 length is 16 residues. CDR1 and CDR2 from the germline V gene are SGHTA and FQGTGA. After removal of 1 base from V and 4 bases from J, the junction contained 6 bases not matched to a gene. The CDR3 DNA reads TGTGCCAGCAGCTTAAAAGGACAGGGGGTAAGAGAGACCCAGTACTTC. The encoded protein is CASSLKGQGVRETQYF.